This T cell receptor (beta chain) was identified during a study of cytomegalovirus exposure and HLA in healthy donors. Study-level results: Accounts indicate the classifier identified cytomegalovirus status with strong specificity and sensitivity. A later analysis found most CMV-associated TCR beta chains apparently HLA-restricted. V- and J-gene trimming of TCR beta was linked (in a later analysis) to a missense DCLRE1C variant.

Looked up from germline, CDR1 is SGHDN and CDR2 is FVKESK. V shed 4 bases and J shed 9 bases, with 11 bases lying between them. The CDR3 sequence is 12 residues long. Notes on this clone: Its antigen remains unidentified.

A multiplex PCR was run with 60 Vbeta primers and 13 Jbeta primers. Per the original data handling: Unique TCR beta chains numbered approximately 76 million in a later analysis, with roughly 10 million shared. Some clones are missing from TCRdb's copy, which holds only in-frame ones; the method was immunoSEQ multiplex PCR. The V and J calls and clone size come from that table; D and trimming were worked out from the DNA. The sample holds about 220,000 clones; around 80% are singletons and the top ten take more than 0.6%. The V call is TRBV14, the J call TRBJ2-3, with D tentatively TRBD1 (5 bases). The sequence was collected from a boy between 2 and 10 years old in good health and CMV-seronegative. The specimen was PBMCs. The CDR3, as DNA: TGTGCCAGCAGCCTATTAGCAGGGACGCAGTATTTT. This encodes CASSLLAGTQYF.